The TCR beta chain under discussion was sequenced for a study of CD8+ T cells in alopecia areata. Indicated treatment: oral pan-JAK inhibitor, 5-10 mg twice daily. The V gene's germline CDR1 is SQVTM and CDR2 ANQGSEA. This CDR3 spans 14 amino acids. The V end lost 6 bases, the J end lost 7 bases, and 19 bases lay between the germline ends. Extracted RNA was reverse transcribed, and the resulting cDNA served as sequencing template. Assay: immunoSEQ multiplex PCR; the TCRdb copy retains only in-frame clones and omits some. The sample yields about 190,000 clones, 50% to 60% seen once. The receptor's source is a human donor with alopecia areata. The V and J genes are TRBV29-1 and TRBJ2-1; possibly TRBD1 for D (5 bases). The source was CD4+ T cells sorted from blood, collected at week 4, from a patient treated with tofacitinib. The CDR3 region has the DNA TGCAGCGTGGGCGGACAAACTGAGTGGAATGAGCAGTTCTTC. As protein: CSVGGQTEWNEQFF.